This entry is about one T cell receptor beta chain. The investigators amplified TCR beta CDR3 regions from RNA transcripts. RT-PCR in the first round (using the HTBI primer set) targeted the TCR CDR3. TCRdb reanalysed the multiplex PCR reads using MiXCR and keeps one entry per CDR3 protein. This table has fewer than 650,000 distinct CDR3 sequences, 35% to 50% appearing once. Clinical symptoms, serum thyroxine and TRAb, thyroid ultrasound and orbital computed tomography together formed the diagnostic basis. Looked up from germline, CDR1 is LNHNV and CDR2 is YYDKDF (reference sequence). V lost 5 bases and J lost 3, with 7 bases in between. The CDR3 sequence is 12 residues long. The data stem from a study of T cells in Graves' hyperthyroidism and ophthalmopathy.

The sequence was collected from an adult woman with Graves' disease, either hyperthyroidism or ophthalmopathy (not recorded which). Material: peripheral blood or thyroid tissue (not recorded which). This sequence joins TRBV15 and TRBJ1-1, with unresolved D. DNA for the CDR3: TGTGCCACCAGCTTCCAGTACACTGAAGCTTTCTTT. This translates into CATSFQYTEAFF.